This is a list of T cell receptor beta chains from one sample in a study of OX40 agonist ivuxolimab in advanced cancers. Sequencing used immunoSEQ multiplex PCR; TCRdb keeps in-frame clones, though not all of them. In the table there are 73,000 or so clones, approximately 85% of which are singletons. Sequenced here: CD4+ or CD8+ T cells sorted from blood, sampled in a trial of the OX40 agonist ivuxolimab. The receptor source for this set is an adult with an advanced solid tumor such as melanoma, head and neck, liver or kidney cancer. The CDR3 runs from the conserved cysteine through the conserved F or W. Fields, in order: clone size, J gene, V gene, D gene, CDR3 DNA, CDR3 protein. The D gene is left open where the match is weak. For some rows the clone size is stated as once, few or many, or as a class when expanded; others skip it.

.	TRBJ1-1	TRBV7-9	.	TGTGCCAGCAGCTTAGTTTCGGGGGATGATGAAGCTTTCTTT	CASSLVSGDDEAFF
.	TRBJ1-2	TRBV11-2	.	TGTGCCAGCAGCCCCCGGGACGGATATGGCTACACCTTC	CASSPRDGYGYTF
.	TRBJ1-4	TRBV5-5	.	TGTGCCAGCAGCTCAGAACAGGGCGGCGGTGAAAAACTGTTTTTT	CASSSEQGGGEKLFF
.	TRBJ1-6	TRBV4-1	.	TGCGCCAGCAGCCAAGTTCTTGCGACAGTGATGAATTCACCCCTCCACTTT	CASSQVLATVMNSPLHF
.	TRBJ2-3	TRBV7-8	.	TGTGCCAGCAGCTCCGTTACCAGCACAGATACGCAGTATTTT	CASSSVTSTDTQYF
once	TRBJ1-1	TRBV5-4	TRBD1	TGTGCCAGCAGCTCTCCTAGGGACAGGTGGAACACTGAAGCTTTCTTT	CASSSPRDRWNTEAFF
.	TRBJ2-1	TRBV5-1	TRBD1	TGCGCCAGCAGCTTAGGACAGGGGGCTTTTGAGCAGTTCTTC	CASSLGQGAFEQFF
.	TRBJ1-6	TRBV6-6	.	TGTGCCAGCAGCACACTCCAGGGGAGCCTTGGGGCCCTCCACTTT	CASSTLQGSLGALHF
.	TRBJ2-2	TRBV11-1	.	TGTGCCAGCAGCTTACGGGGCACCATTTACACCGGGGAGCTGTTTTTT	CASSLRGTIYTGELFF
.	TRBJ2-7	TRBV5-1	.	TGCGCCAGCAGCTCTCGAACAGGGGGGGCGGGGTACGAGCAGTACTTC	CASSSRTGGAGYEQYF
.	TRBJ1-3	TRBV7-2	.	TGTGCCAGCAGCCCCTCTCCAGTCCGCGCTGGAAACACCATATATTTT	CASSPSPVRAGNTIYF
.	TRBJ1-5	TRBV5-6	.	TGTGCCAGCAGCTTGGGACAGAAACATCAGCCCCAGCATTTT	CASSLGQKHQPQHF
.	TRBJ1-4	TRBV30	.	TGTGCCTGGAGTGTACTTTCAGGGAATGAAAAACTGTTTTTT	CAWSVLSGNEKLFF
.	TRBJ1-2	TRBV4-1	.	TGCGCCAGCAGCCAGGTTGGGAACTATGGCTACACCTTC	CASSQVGNYGYTF
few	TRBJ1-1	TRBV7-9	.	TGTGCCAGCAGCCCTATGGAGGGGCTAAACACTGAAGCTTTCTTT	CASSPMEGLNTEAFF
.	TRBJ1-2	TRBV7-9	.	TGTGCCAGCAGCTTAGGCCGGGGCAGCCTCTATGGCTACACCTTC	CASSLGRGSLYGYTF
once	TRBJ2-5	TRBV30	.	TGTGCCTGGAGTGAGGGGACGACGGAGACCCAGTACTTC	CAWSEGTTETQYF
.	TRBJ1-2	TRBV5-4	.	TGTGCCAGCAGCACTTTGCGGAAGAGGGGGGATGGCTACACCTTC	CASSTLRKRGDGYTF
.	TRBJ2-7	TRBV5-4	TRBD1	TGTGCCAGCAGCTCCGTCCAGGGGGCCGACGAGCAGTACTTC	CASSSVQGADEQYF
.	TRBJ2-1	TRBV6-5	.	TGTGCCAGCAGTTACGGATACAACAACAATGAGCAGTTCTTC	CASSYGYNNNEQFF
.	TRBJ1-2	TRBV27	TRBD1	TGTGCCAGCAGTCAAAGGACAGGGGGAGGGTATGGCTACACCTTC	CASSQRTGGGYGYTF
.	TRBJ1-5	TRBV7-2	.	TGTGCCAGCAGCCCTAAACGGGGAGTTAATCAGCCCCAGCATTTT	CASSPKRGVNQPQHF
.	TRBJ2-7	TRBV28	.	TGTGCCAGCAGTTTACCGCGCGCGAGGGGCGAGCAGTACTTC	CASSLPRARGEQYF
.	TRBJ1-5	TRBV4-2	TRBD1	TGTGCCAGCAGCCAACAGGGGGACGGCAATCAGCCCCAGCATTTT	CASSQQGDGNQPQHF
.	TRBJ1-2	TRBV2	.	TGTGCCAGCAGCCCCCGGGTTCGTGGCTACACCTTC	CASSPRVRGYTF
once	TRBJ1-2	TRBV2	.	TGTGCCAGCCAAAGCCGCGAACCGGGACCCTTGGTAGTCAACTATGGCTACACCTTC	CASQSREPGPLVVNYGYTF
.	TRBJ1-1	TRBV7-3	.	TGTGCCATCTTAAGGGGAGAGGGGACTGAAGCTTTCTTT	CAILRGEGTEAFF
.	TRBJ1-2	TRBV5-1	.	TGCGCCAGCAGCTCCACACAGGGTATGGATGGCTACACCTTC	CASSSTQGMDGYTF
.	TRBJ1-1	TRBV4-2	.	TGTGCCAGCAGCCAAGATCTTCTGGGGGACACTGAAGCTTTCTTT	CASSQDLLGDTEAFF
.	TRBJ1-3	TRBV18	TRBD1	TGTGCCAGCTCACTCGGACAGGGACGTGGAAACACCATATATTTT	CASSLGQGRGNTIYF
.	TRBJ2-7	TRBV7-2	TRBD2	TGTGCCAGCAGCTTAGAGCGGGGGGCCTGGTACGAGCAGTACTTC	CASSLERGAWYEQYF
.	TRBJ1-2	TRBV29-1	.	TGCAGCGGAGTCCGGGACGGAGCATATGGCTACACCTTC	CSGVRDGAYGYTF